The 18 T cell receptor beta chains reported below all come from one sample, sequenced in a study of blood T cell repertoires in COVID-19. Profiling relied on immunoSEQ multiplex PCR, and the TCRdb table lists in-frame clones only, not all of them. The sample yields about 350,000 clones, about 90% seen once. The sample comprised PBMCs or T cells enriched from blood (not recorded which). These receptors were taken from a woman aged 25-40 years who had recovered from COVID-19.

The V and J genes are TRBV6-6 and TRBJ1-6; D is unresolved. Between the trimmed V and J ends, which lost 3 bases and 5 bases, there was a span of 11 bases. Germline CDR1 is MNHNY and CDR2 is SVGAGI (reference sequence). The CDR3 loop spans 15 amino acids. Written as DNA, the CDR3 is TGTGCCAGCAGTTATCCCGGGGTTGATAATTCACCCCTCCACTTT. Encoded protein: CASSYPGVDNSPLHF.

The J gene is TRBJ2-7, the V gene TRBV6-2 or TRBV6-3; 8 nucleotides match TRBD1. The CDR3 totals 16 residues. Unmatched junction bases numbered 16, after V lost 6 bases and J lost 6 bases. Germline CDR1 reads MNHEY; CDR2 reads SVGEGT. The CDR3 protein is CASSRGQVGSLGEQYF. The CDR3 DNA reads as TGTGCCAGCAGCCGGGGACAGGTCGGGTCTCTAGGCGAGCAGTACTTC.

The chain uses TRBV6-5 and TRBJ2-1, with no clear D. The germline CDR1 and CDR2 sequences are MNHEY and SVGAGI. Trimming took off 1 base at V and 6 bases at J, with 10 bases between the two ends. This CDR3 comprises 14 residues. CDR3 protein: CASSYLEESNEQFF. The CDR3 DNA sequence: TGTGCCAGCAGTTACTTAGAGGAGAGCAATGAGCAGTTCTTC.

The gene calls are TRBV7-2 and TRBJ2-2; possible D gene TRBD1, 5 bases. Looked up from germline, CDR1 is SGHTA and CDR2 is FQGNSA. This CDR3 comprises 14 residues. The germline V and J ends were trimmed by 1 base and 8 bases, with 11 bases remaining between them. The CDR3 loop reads CASSLGSRAGELFF. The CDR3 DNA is TGTGCCAGCAGCTTAGGGAGCAGGGCAGGGGAGCTGTTTTTT. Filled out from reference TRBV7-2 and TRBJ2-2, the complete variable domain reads GAGVSQSPSNKVTEKGKDVELRCDPISGHTALYWYRQSLGQGLEFLIYFQGNSAPDKSGLPSDRFSAERTGGSVSTLTIQRTQQEDSAVYLCASSLGSRAGELFFGEGSRLTVL.

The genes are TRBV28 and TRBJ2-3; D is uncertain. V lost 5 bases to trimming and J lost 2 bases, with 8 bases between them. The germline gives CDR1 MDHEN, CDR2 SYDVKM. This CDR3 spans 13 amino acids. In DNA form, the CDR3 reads TGTGCCAGCAGTCCAGACATCACAGATACGCAGTATTTT. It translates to CASSPDITDTQYF.

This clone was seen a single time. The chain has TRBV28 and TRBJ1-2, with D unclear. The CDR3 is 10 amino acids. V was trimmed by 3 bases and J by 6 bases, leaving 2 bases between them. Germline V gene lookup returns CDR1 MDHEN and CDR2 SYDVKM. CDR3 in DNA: TGTGCCAGCAGTTTCGATGGCTACACCTTC. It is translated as CASSFDGYTF.

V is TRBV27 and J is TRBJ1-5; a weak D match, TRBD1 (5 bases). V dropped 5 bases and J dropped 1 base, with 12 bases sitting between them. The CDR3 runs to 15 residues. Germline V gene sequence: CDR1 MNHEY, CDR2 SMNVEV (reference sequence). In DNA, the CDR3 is TGTGCCAGCAGTCCATCGACAGCAAGCAATCAGCCCCAGCATTTT. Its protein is CASSPSTASNQPQHF.

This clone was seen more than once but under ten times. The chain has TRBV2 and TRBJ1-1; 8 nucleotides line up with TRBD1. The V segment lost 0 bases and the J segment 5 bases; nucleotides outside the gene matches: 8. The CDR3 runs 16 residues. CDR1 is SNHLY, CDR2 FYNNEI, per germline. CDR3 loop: CASSEATGGSGTEAFF. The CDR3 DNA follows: TGTGCCAGCAGTGAAGCTACAGGGGGGAGTGGGACTGAAGCTTTCTTT.

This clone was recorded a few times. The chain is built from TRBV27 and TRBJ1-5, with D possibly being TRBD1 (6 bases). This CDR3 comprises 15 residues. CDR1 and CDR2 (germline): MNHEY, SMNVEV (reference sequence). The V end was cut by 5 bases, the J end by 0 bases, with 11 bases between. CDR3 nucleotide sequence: TGTGCCAGCAGTACAGGCAGGGGTAGCAATCAGCCCCAGCATTTT. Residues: CASSTGRGSNQPQHF.

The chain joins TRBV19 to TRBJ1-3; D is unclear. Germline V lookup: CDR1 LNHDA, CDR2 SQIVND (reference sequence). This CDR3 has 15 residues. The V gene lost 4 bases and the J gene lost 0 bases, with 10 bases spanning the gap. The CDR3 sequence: CASSKEDYSGNTIYF. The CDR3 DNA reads TGTGCCAGTAGTAAGGAGGATTACTCTGGAAACACCATATATTTT. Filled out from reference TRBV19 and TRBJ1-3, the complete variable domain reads DGGITQSPKYLFRKEGQNVTLSCEQNLNHDAMYWYRQDPGQGLRLIYYSQIVNDFQKGDIAEGYSVSREKKESFPLTVTSAQKNPTAFYLCASSKEDYSGNTIYFGEGSWLTVV.

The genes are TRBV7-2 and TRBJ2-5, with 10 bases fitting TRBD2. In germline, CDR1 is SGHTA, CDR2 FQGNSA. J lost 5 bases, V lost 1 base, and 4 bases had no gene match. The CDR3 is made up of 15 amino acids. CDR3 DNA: TGTGCCAGCAGCTTAGGTCTAGCGGGGGTGGAGACCCAGTACTTC. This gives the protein CASSLGLAGVETQYF.

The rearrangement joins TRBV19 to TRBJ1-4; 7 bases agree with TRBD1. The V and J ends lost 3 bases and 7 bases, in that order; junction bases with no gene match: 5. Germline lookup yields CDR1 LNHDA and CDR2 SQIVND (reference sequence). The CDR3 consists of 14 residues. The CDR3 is CASSIGSGGEKLFF. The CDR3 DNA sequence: TGTGCCAGTAGTATCGGCTCAGGGGGTGAAAAACTGTTTTTT. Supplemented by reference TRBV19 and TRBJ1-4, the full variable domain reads DGGITQSPKYLFRKEGQNVTLSCEQNLNHDAMYWYRQDPGQGLRLIYYSQIVNDFQKGDIAEGYSVSREKKESFPLTVTSAQKNPTAFYLCASSIGSGGEKLFFGSGTQLSVL.

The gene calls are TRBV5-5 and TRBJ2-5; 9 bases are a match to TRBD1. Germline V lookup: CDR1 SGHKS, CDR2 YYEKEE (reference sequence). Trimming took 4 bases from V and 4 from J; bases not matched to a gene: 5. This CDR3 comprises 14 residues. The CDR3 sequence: CASSQGQGRETQYF. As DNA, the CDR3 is TGTGCCAGCAGCCAAGGACAGGGGCGAGAGACCCAGTACTTC.

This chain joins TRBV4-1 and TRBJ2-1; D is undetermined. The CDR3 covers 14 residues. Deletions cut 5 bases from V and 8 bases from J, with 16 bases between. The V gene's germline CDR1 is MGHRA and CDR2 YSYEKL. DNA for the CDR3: TGCGCCAGCAGCGCCCAGGAACAGTTCTATGAGCAGTTCTTC. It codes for CASSAQEQFYEQFF.

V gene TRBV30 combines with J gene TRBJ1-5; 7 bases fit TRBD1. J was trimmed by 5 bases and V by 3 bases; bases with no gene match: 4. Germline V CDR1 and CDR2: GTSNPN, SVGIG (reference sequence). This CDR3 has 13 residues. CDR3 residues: CAWRADRDQPQHF. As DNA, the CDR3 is TGTGCCTGGAGGGCCGACAGGGATCAGCCCCAGCATTTT. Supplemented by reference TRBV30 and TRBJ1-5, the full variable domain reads SQTIHQWPATLVQPVGSPLSLECTVEGTSNPNLYWYRQAAGRGLQLLFYSVGIGQISSEVPQNLSASRPQDRQFILSSKKLLLSDSGFYLCAWRADRDQPQHFGDGTRLSIL.

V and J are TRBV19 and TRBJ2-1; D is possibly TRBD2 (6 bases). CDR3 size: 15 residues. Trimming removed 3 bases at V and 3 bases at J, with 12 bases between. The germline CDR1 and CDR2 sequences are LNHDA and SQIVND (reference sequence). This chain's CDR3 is CASSIGGLGYNEQFF. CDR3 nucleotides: TGTGCCAGTAGTATCGGAGGGCTTGGCTACAATGAGCAGTTCTTC.

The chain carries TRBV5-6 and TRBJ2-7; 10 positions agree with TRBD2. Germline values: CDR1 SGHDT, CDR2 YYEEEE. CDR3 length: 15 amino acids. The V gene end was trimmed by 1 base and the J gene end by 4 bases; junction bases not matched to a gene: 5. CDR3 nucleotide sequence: TGTGCCAGCAGCTTGACGGTAGCGGGGGGTTACGAGCAGTACTTC. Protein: CASSLTVAGGYEQYF.

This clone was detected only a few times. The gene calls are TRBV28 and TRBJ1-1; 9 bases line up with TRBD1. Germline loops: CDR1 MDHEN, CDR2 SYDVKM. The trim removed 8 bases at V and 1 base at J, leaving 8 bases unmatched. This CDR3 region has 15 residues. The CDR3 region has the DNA TGTGCCAGCTCTCCCATGGACAGGGGGAACACTGAAGCTTTCTTT. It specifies CASSPMDRGNTEAFF.